Shown below are 14 T cell receptor beta chains from a single sample sequenced in a study of regulatory T cells in long-lasting Graves disease. Documented time point: newly diagnosed GD, antithyroid drugs for less than 3 months. TCR sequences were obtained from RNA taken from PBMCs. The authors built TCR beta libraries using iRepertoire HTBI primers and Arm-PCR of CDR3 regions. TCRdb reprocessed the multiplex PCR reads via MiXCR and lists one record per CDR3 protein. Counted here are roughly 420,000 distinct CDR3 sequences, 16% occurring once; the ten biggest clones make up around 10%. This sample was shared with a second study, whose subject was T cells in Graves' hyperthyroidism and ophthalmopathy.

The sequencing here drew on peripheral blood mononuclear cells (PBMCs), taken at new diagnosis, from a patient treated with antithyroid drugs. All receptors derive from a woman aged 25-40 years with Graves disease.

The rearrangement links TRBV7-9 to TRBJ2-3, with 9 bases fitting TRBD2. J gave up 3 bases and V 6 bases, and 10 bases lay outside the gene matches. Germline CDR1 is SEHNR and CDR2 is FQNEAQ (reference sequence). The CDR3 has 16 amino acids. This CDR3 reads CASRADHSGSTDTQYF. The DNA of the CDR3 is TGTGCCAGCAGAGCCGACCATAGCGGGAGTACAGATACGCAGTATTTT.

This clonotype was counted at least ten times. This rearrangement joins TRBV6-9 to TRBJ1-1, with a weak D call TRBD1 (5 bases). V lost 3 bases, J lost 0 bases, and 11 bases lay in between. The CDR3 totals 15 residues. CDR1 is MNHGY, CDR2 SVAAGI, per germline. CDR3 DNA: TGTGCCAGCAGTTACTCACGGACAATGAACACTGAAGCTTTCTTT. Protein sequence: CASSYSRTMNTEAFF.

The table lists this clonotype with a few counts. This rearrangement joins TRBV28 to TRBJ1-2; no firm D call. V was cut by 6 bases and J by 0 bases, with 8 bases left in between. This CDR3 is 13 amino acids long. Looked up from germline, CDR1 is MDHEN and CDR2 is SYDVKM. This chain's CDR3 is CASRTTANYGYTF. The CDR3 region has the DNA TGTGCCAGCAGAACTACAGCTAACTATGGCTACACCTTC.

This clonotype came up many times. V and J are TRBV12-3 or TRBV12-4 and TRBJ1-1; D gene uncertain. The V and J ends lost 2 bases and 5 bases respectively, with 9 bases between them. This CDR3 is built from 13 residues. CDR3 amino acids: CASSLKWGTEAFF. The CDR3 coding sequence is TGTGCCAGCAGTTTAAAGTGGGGAACTGAAGCTTTCTTT.

The table lists this clonotype with many counts. This chain links TRBV18 with TRBJ1-5; 9 bases are a match to TRBD1. V dropped 3 bases and J dropped 5; count of bases not matched to a gene: 5. Looked up from germline, CDR1 is KGHSH and CDR2 is LQKENI. CDR3 length: 15 residues. The CDR3 spells CASSPRDRVDQPQHF. CDR3 DNA: TGTGCCAGCTCACCCCGGGACAGGGTCGATCAGCCCCAGCATTTT.

This clonotype was seen at least ten times. A read error may produce the germline difference seen at one junction end. The V and J genes are TRBV2 and TRBJ1-5, with D uncertain. The CDR3 is 18 residues long. Germline CDR1 and CDR2: SNHLY and FYNNEI. CDR3 in amino acids: CASSEARGNQPRKQPQHF. As DNA, the CDR3 is TGTGCCAGCAGTGAAGCGCGCGGGAATCAACCCCGCAAACAGCCCCAGCATTTT. The full variable domain, with the rest looked up from reference TRBV2 and TRBJ1-5, is EPEVTQTPSHQVTQMGQEVILRCVPISNHLYFYWYRQILGQKVEFLVSFYNNEISEKSEIFDDQFSVERPDGSNFTLKIRSTKLEDSAMYFCASSEARGNQPRKQPQHFGDGTRLSIL.

This clonotype was seen ten or more times. This chain connects TRBV29-1 to TRBJ2-3; 9 nucleotides match TRBD2. Trimming at V came to 4 bases and at J to 5 bases, leaving 7 bases not matched to a gene. CDR1 and CDR2 from the germline V gene are SQVTM and ANQGSEA. This CDR3 region has 14 residues. Written as DNA, the CDR3 is TGCAGCGTTGCTGGCGGGAGGGCTCTAGATACGCAGTATTTT. Protein sequence: CSVAGGRALDTQYF.

A few counts support this clonotype. The chain uses TRBV11-2 and TRBJ1-2; D is perhaps TRBD1 (6 bases). Trimming stripped 5 bases from V and 4 bases from J, with 20 bases between. Germline loops: CDR1 SGHAT, CDR2 FQNNGV. The CDR3 is made up of 16 amino acids. DNA for the CDR3: TGTGCCAGCAGCGAGGACTCAGGGGCGAGCGTCTATGGCTACACCTTC. Translating gives CASSEDSGASVYGYTF.

This clonotype was detected a few times. This chain connects TRBV12-3 or TRBV12-4 to TRBJ1-1; D gene unclear. Trimming shortened V by 3 bases and J by 0 bases, and 8 bases separated the two germline ends. The CDR3 is 14 amino acids. CDR3 sequence (DNA): TGTGCCAGCAGTTTCTACAGATTGAACACTGAAGCTTTCTTT. As protein: CASSFYRLNTEAFF.

This clonotype has ten or more counts. The chain links TRBV29-1 to TRBJ2-7; possibly TRBD2 for D (5 bases). The CDR3 has 12 residues. CDR1 and CDR2 (germline): SQVTM, ANQGSEA. The V gene lost 4 bases and the J gene lost 1 base, with 8 bases spanning the gap. CDR3 coding DNA: TGCAGCGTTGTCGGGGTTTCCTACGAGCAGTACTTC. The encoded protein is CSVVGVSYEQYF.

The chain links TRBV19 to TRBJ1-3; the D is unclear. This CDR3 contains 15 residues. V lost 3 bases to trimming and J lost 2 bases, with 11 bases between them. Germline assignment: CDR1 LNHDA and CDR2 SQIVND (reference sequence). The CDR3 bases are TGTGCCAGTAGTATCCGACCGCGGGCTGGAAACACCATATATTTT. This translates into CASSIRPRAGNTIYF.

This clonotype occurred many times. The chain's CDR3 is CASSLAGFSYNEQFF. In nucleotides, the CDR3 is TGCGCCAGCAGCTTGGCAGGGTTCTCCTACAATGAGCAGTTCTTC. The gene calls are TRBV5-1 and TRBJ2-1, with D possibly being TRBD1 (5 bases). The CDR3 covers 15 residues. Trimming took 0 bases from V and 0 from J, leaving 7 bases between them. The germline V gene encodes CDR1 SGHRS and CDR2 YFSETQ.

The rearrangement uses TRBV10-1 and TRBJ2-5; 7 nucleotides agree with TRBD1. From germline, CDR1 is WNHNN and CDR2 SYGVQD (reference sequence). The CDR3 runs to 18 residues. The V and J ends lost 2 bases and 2 bases, in that order; junction bases with no gene match: 14. The CDR3 here is CASSEGPRDSKYQETQYF. DNA of the CDR3: TGCGCCAGCAGTGAGGGTCCAAGGGACAGCAAATATCAAGAGACCCAGTACTTC.

This clonotype is labeled medium-sized. The chain carries TRBV29-1 and TRBJ2-7; 12 bases are shared with TRBD2. Germline V lookup: CDR1 SQVTM, CDR2 ANQGSEA. This CDR3 contains 14 residues. With V trimmed by 5 bases and J by 3 bases, 5 bases remained unmatched. CDR3 loop: CSVTGLAGFYEQYF. The CDR3 coding sequence is TGCAGCGTTACTGGACTAGCGGGATTCTACGAGCAGTACTTC.